The 30 T cell receptor beta chains reported below all come from one sample, sequenced in a study of cytomegalovirus exposure and HLA in healthy donors. The study ran its PCR with 60 Vbeta and 13 Jbeta primers. Some clones are missing from TCRdb's copy, which holds only in-frame ones; the method was immunoSEQ multiplex PCR. This repertoire shows around 130,000 clones, 83% found once; its top ten account for roughly 1.2%. The sequenced sample consisted of PBMCs. All receptors come from a girl aged 2 to 9 in good health and CMV-seronegative.

This clone was recorded only once. The chain joins TRBV18 to TRBJ2-7; 7 bases align to TRBD1. The germline gives CDR1 KGHSH, CDR2 LQKENI. The CDR3 has 14 amino acids. Trimming took 1 base from V and 7 from J; bases not matched to a gene: 7. CDR3 loop: CASSPRGGQREQYF. For the CDR3, the DNA is TGTGCCAGCTCACCACGAGGGGGACAGAGGGAGCAGTACTTC. The complete variable domain, with remaining parts taken from reference TRBV18 and TRBJ2-7, reads NAGVMQNPRHLVRRRGQEARLRCSPMKGHSHVYWYRQLPEEGLKFMVYLQKENIIDESGMPKERFSAEFPKEGPSILRIQQVVRGDSAAYFCASSPRGGQREQYFGPGTRLTVT.

J is TRBJ2-5 and V is TRBV5-6; D gene uncertain. CDR1 is SGHDT, CDR2 YYEEEE, per germline. Between the trimmed V and J ends, which lost 5 bases and 5 bases, there was a span of 19 bases. The CDR3 loop spans 15 amino acids. Written as DNA, the CDR3 is TGTGCCAGCAGACAAAGCCCGGCTATGCGGGAGACCCAGTACTTC. It translates to CASRQSPAMRETQYF.

V gene TRBV4-1 combines with J gene TRBJ2-3; D not resolved. The V gene's germline CDR1 is MGHRA and CDR2 YSYEKL. Trimming took off 4 bases at V and 0 bases at J, with 11 bases between the two ends. The CDR3 is made up of 15 amino acids. CDR3 residues: CASSRTISSTDTQYF. CDR3 nucleotides: TGCGCCAGCAGCCGAACTATTTCTAGCACAGATACGCAGTATTTT.

The gene calls are TRBV28 and TRBJ1-5; 9 bases are a match to TRBD1. This CDR3 is 15 amino acids long. V lost 5 bases, J lost 4 bases, and 6 bases stayed unmatched. Looked up from germline, CDR1 is MDHEN and CDR2 is SYDVKM. The CDR3 DNA is TGTGCCAGCAGTCGACGGACAGGGGCAAATCAGCCCCAGCATTTT. Translating it yields CASSRRTGANQPQHF.

This clone showed up just once. The chain joins TRBV4-2 to TRBJ2-1; TRBD2 matches 11 bases. The CDR3 sequence is 17 residues long. The germline V gene encodes CDR1 LGHNA and CDR2 YNFKEQ. J was trimmed by 0 bases and V by 3 bases; bases with no gene match: 4. CDR3 coding DNA: TGTGCCAGCAGCCACGGACTAGCGGGCCTCTCCTACAATGAGCAGTTCTTC. Translation: CASSHGLAGLSYNEQFF.

The chain carries TRBV28 and TRBJ1-2; D might be TRBD1 (5 bases). The CDR3 has 18 residues. Per the germline V gene, CDR1 is MDHEN and CDR2 is SYDVKM. V lost 3 bases to trimming and J lost 3 bases, with 23 bases between them. The DNA for the CDR3 is TGTGCCAGCAGTTTCCCTGTGGGCAGGGATATAGTAGACTATGGCTACACCTTC. Translation gives CASSFPVGRDIVDYGYTF.

The gene calls are TRBV7-9 and TRBJ1-1; D possibly corresponds to TRBD1 (6 bases). The CDR3 spans 14 residues. Trimming cost V 1 base and J 4 bases, with 10 bases left between them. Germline CDR1 reads SEHNR; CDR2 reads FQNEAQ (reference sequence). The CDR3 sequence is CASSLGRGGTEAFF. The CDR3 DNA follows: TGTGCCAGCAGCTTAGGCAGGGGCGGCACTGAAGCTTTCTTT.

This chain connects TRBV6-6 to TRBJ2-7; a possible D gene is TRBD2 (6 bases). Germline V CDR1 and CDR2: MNHNY, SVGAGI (reference sequence). V gave up 3 bases and J gave up 0 bases, with 9 bases separating them. The CDR3 has 14 amino acids. CDR3 protein: CASSYGLPSYEQYF. The CDR3 DNA sequence: TGTGCCAGCAGTTATGGACTACCCTCCTACGAGCAGTACTTC.

This chain connects TRBV6-1 to TRBJ2-1; 10 bases map to TRBD2. V gave up 5 bases and J gave up 5 bases; unmatched junction bases: 6. Looked up from germline, CDR1 is MNHNS and CDR2 is SASEGT. This CDR3 region has 15 residues. The CDR3 nucleotides are TGTGCCAGCAGTCGTACTAGCGGGGAAGACAATGAGCAGTTCTTC. This encodes CASSRTSGEDNEQFF.

The chain has TRBV28 and TRBJ2-2; TRBD2 matches 7 bases. The CDR3 is 13 amino acids. Germline loops: CDR1 MDHEN, CDR2 SYDVKM. In DNA form, the CDR3 reads TGTGCTTCAGGGACTACCAAGACCGGGGAGCTGTTTTTT. Residues: CASGTTKTGELFF.

Worth noting for this clone: The sample holds other DNA sequences that translate to the same CDR3. The rearrangement links TRBV6-6 to TRBJ2-5, with 11 nucleotides matching TRBD1. V lost 8 bases and J lost 5; bases outside the gene matches: 10. This CDR3 comprises 15 residues. CDR1 and CDR2 from the germline V gene are MNHNY and SVGAGI (reference sequence). CDR3 nucleotides: TGTGCCAGCCGACCTGGGGACAGGGGGGGGGAGACCCAGTACTTC. It encodes CASRPGDRGGETQYF.

V gene TRBV9 combines with J gene TRBJ2-7; 9 bases are shared with TRBD1. Germline loops: CDR1 SGDLS, CDR2 YYNGEE. The CDR3 is 15 residues long. Germline trimming cut 4 bases from V and 7 bases from J; bases unmatched to any gene: 12. The CDR3, as DNA: TGTGCCAGCAGCCCCGGCCGGGACAGGGCGTTTGAGCAGTACTTC. Protein product: CASSPGRDRAFEQYF.

In its sample, this clone was seen once. V gene TRBV7-3 combines with J gene TRBJ2-5; TRBD2 matches 11 bases. The CDR3 loop spans 17 amino acids. With V trimmed by 5 bases and J by 2 bases, 10 bases remained unmatched. Germline V lookup: CDR1 SGHTA, CDR2 FQGTGA. CDR3 sequence: CASSTARTSGRQETQYF. The CDR3 region has the DNA TGTGCCAGCAGCACAGCGAGGACTAGCGGGCGTCAAGAGACCCAGTACTTC.

This clone was found once. The chain has TRBV7-2 and TRBJ2-1; possibly TRBD2 for D (6 bases). The CDR3 loop spans 14 amino acids. Trimming took off 4 bases at V and 10 bases at J, with 17 bases between the two ends. Germline V gene sequence: CDR1 SGHTA, CDR2 FQGNSA. CDR3 protein: CASSSFNGGDEQFF. Here the CDR3 DNA reads TGTGCCAGCAGCTCCTTCAACGGCGGGGACGAGCAGTTCTTC. Full variable domain (outside the CDR3, taken from reference TRBV7-2 and TRBJ2-1): GAGVSQSPSNKVTEKGKDVELRCDPISGHTALYWYRQSLGQGLEFLIYFQGNSAPDKSGLPSDRFSAERTGGSVSTLTIQRTQQEDSAVYLCASSSFNGGDEQFFGPGTRLTVL.

The V gene is TRBV27, the J gene TRBJ2-7, with D perhaps TRBD1 (6 bases). Germline CDR1 is MNHEY and CDR2 is SMNVEV (reference sequence). The CDR3 has 14 amino acids. Trimming took 5 bases from V and 4 from J, leaving 15 bases between them. The CDR3 here is CASSANREGYEQYF. CDR3 sequence (DNA): TGTGCCAGCAGTGCCAACAGGGAAGGTTACGAGCAGTACTTC.

This chain joins TRBV18 and TRBJ1-4; TRBD1 is a possible D gene (5 bases). Germline assignment: CDR1 KGHSH and CDR2 LQKENI. The germline V and J ends were trimmed by 2 bases and 5 bases, with 6 bases remaining between them. This CDR3 contains 13 residues. The CDR3 coding sequence is TGTGCCAGCTCACCAGGGGCCAATGAAAAACTGTTTTTT. It yields the protein CASSPGANEKLFF.

The CDR3 nucleotides read TGTGCCAGCAGCTTAGCGAGCGGGGGGACCGGGGAGCTGTTTTTT. Protein: CASSLASGGTGELFF. The chain combines TRBV7-7 with TRBJ2-2, with TRBD2 identical over 9 bases. Germline CDR1 is SSHAT and CDR2 is FNYEAQ (reference sequence). J gave up 5 bases and V 0 bases, and 1 base lay outside the gene matches. The CDR3 has 15 amino acids.

The V and J genes are TRBV4-1 and TRBJ2-7; maybe TRBD1 (5 bases). The germline V and J ends were trimmed by 4 bases and 5 bases, with 18 bases remaining between them. This CDR3 region has 15 residues. Germline V gene data show CDR1 as MGHRA and CDR2 as YSYEKL. The CDR3 region has the DNA TGCGCCAGCAGCCCCCACCGGGCAGGGCGCCACGAGCAGTACTTC. Its protein product is CASSPHRAGRHEQYF.

This chain connects TRBV28 to TRBJ1-5; TRBD1 agrees at 9 bases. This CDR3 contains 16 residues. Germline lookup yields CDR1 MDHEN and CDR2 SYDVKM. The ends lost 4 bases at V and 3 bases at J; junction bases unmatched: 7. The CDR3 sequence: CASSSYRDRVNQPQHF. In nucleotides, the CDR3 is TGTGCCAGCAGTTCCTACCGGGACAGGGTCAATCAGCCCCAGCATTTT.

This clone occurred once. This chain links TRBV5-4 with TRBJ2-3; TRBD1 matches 7 bases. V trimming: 5 bases; J trimming: 0 bases; junction bases outside the gene matches: 6. This CDR3 is 15 amino acids long. CDR1 and CDR2 from the germline V gene are SGHNT and YYREEE (reference sequence). The CDR3 coding sequence is TGTGCCAGCAGACCGGGGACAGTTAGCACAGATACGCAGTATTTT. Its translation is CASRPGTVSTDTQYF. Looking up the rest from reference TRBV5-4 and TRBJ2-3 gives the full variable domain: ETGVTQSPTHLIKTRGQQVTLRCSSQSGHNTVSWYQQALGQGPQFIFQYYREEENGRGNFPPRFSGLQFPNYSSELNVNALELDDSALYLCASRPGTVSTDTQYFGPGTRLTVL.

The rearrangement joins TRBV10-2 to TRBJ2-3; 11 bases match TRBD2. This CDR3 has 15 residues. Trimming cost V 7 bases and J 10 bases; bases outside gene matches: 13. Per the germline V gene, CDR1 is WSHSY and CDR2 is SAAADI. The CDR3 nucleotides are TGCGCCAGCACCCTACCGGAACTAGCGGGAGTATCGCAGTATTTT. This sequence encodes CASTLPELAGVSQYF.

This sequence joins TRBV11-2 and TRBJ2-1; D unresolved. The CDR3 covers 12 residues. Germline lookup yields CDR1 SGHAT and CDR2 FQNNGV. Trimming removed 6 bases from V and 4 bases from J, with 7 bases in between. The DNA of the CDR3 is TGTGCCAGCAGTCACTCGTACAATGAGCAGTTCTTC. As protein: CASSHSYNEQFF. Supplemented by reference TRBV11-2 and TRBJ2-1, the full variable domain reads EAGVAQSPRYKIIEKRQSVAFWCNPISGHATLYWYQQILGQGPKLLIQFQNNGVVDDSQLPKDRFSAERLKGVDSTLKIQPAKLEDSAVYLCASSHSYNEQFFGPGTRLTVL.

This clone was observed once. The chain couples TRBV27 to TRBJ2-3, with 7 bases identical to TRBD1. This CDR3 region has 14 residues. CDR1 is MNHEY, CDR2 SMNVEV, per germline (reference sequence). V was clipped by 7 bases and J by 1 base; unmatched bases: 5. The CDR3 region has the DNA TGTGCCAGCACCTGGACAGGCGGCACAGATACGCAGTATTTT. Translated: CASTWTGGTDTQYF.

This chain connects TRBV9 to TRBJ2-7; 9 bases match TRBD1. Germline V CDR1 and CDR2: SGDLS, YYNGEE. CDR3 length: 14 amino acids. V shed 4 bases and J 3 bases; nucleotides not matched to a gene: 5. The CDR3 sequence: CASSPGTGNYEQYF. The CDR3 DNA reads TGTGCCAGCAGCCCCGGGACAGGGAACTACGAGCAGTACTTC.

The V call is TRBV30, the J call TRBJ1-2, with 7 bases aligning to TRBD1. CDR3 length: 12 amino acids. Trimming at V came to 2 bases and at J to 8 bases, leaving 5 bases not matched to a gene. Germline V gene lookup returns CDR1 GTSNPN and CDR2 SVGIG (reference sequence). CDR3 sequence: CAWSPGRGGYTF. The CDR3 DNA reads as TGTGCCTGGAGTCCTGGCAGGGGGGGCTACACCTTC.

This sequence joins TRBV2 and TRBJ2-5; 7 positions match TRBD1. The V segment lost 5 bases and the J segment 5 bases; nucleotides outside the gene matches: 8. CDR1 and CDR2 (germline): SNHLY, FYNNEI. The CDR3 totals 14 residues. The DNA for the CDR3 is TGTGCCAGCAGTCCCAGGACAGGATGGGAGACCCAGTACTTC. Protein sequence: CASSPRTGWETQYF.

This clone was observed a few times. The chain joins TRBV5-4 to TRBJ1-1; 7 bases match TRBD1. The germline CDR1 and CDR2 sequences are SGHNT and YYREEE (reference sequence). The CDR3 loop spans 13 amino acids. Unmatched junction bases numbered 3, after V lost 0 bases and J lost 7 bases. CDR3 loop: CASSLDGTDEAFF. The CDR3 DNA reads TGTGCCAGCAGCTTGGATGGGACAGATGAAGCTTTCTTT.

This CDR3 is CASSTTGIYEQYF. Written as DNA, the CDR3 is TGTGCCAGCAGCACCACAGGGATCTACGAGCAGTACTTC. The chain couples TRBV5-6 to TRBJ2-7; TRBD1 is a possible D gene (6 bases). Trimming stripped 4 bases from V and 3 bases from J, with 11 bases between. This CDR3 region has 13 residues. Per the germline V gene, CDR1 is SGHDT and CDR2 is YYEEEE.

The chain couples TRBV23-1 to TRBJ2-2; maybe TRBD1 (5 bases). TRBV23-1 has ORF status, its function being uncertain. CDR3 length: 15 amino acids. V shed 6 bases and J shed 4 bases, with 15 bases lying between them. CDR3 coding DNA: TGCGCCAGCAGCGGACGGACACATCTCACCGGGGAGCTGTTTTTT. Translation: CASSGRTHLTGELFF.

The J gene is TRBJ2-7, the V gene TRBV27; tentatively, D is TRBD2 (6 bases). Germline V CDR1 and CDR2: MNHEY, SMNVEV (reference sequence). The CDR3 consists of 14 residues. The ends were cut back, 3 bases at V and 7 bases at J, with 16 bases in the middle. The CDR3 reads CASSFLGLTGEQYF. CDR3 DNA sequence: TGTGCCAGCAGTTTTCTGGGACTGACGGGGGAGCAGTACTTC.